This T cell receptor beta chain was observed in a study of cytomegalovirus exposure and HLA in healthy donors. The PCR ran on 60 Vbeta and 13 Jbeta primers. Measured with immunoSEQ multiplex PCR; TCRdb has only the in-frame clones, and not every one. The table has 80,000 to 100,000 clones, about 81% seen once. V lost 0 bases to trimming and J lost 1 base; unmatched junction nucleotides: 4. CDR1 MNHEY and CDR2 SVGAGI come from the germline V gene. This CDR3 comprises 16 residues. Details on this clone: Its antigen is unknown.

Each donor was nominally healthy when sampled (though unrecorded immune exposures were likely). Study-level findings and limits: Most TCR beta V segments were productive about 90% or about 30% of the time in an earlier analysis.

Sequencing was performed on PBMCs. This receptor was obtained from a middle-aged man in good health and CMV-seronegative. The chain recombines TRBV6-5 with TRBJ2-5; 8 positions agree with TRBD2. CDR3 bases: TGTGCCAGCAGTTACTCTAATGCGGGGGGCCAAGAGACCCAGTACTTC. Amino acid sequence: CASSYSNAGGQETQYF.